What follows are 9 T cell receptor beta chains derived from one specimen sequenced in a study of metastatic and nonmetastatic thyroid tumors. The entire patient cohort was treatment-naive prior to thyroid surgery. TCRdb re-analyzed the PCR reads through MiXCR. The sample holds some 7,200 clones; 28% are singletons and the top ten take roughly 25%. Sequencing input: adjacent normal tissue. Receptors were obtained from a male donor with papillary thyroid cancer or a benign thyroid nodule (not recorded which). Some clones in this sample may be carry-over from other donors' samples.

As concerns this clone: This could be a read error, since a much larger clone is one nucleotide away. Other nucleotide sequences from this sample produce the same CDR3. The rearrangement uses TRBV20-1 and TRBJ2-1, with no clear D. The CDR3 has 14 residues. The germline V gene has CDR1 DFQATT and CDR2 SNEGSKA (reference sequence). Deletions cut 4 bases from V and 7 bases from J, with 17 bases between. The CDR3 DNA reads TGCAGTGCTACCCCGTTTGGGATGGGTAATGAGCAGTTCTTC. Translation: CSATPFGMGNEQFF.

Comments on this clone: The junction differs from germline at one of its ends, possibly a read error. The rearrangement joins TRBV6-1 to TRBJ2-7, with D uncertain. This CDR3 is built from 16 residues. CDR1 is MNHNS, CDR2 SASEGT, per germline. This chain's CDR3 is CACSEASARLSYEQYF. The CDR3, as DNA: TGTGCCTGCAGTGAAGCAAGCGCGAGGCTTTCCTACGAGCAGTACTTC.

This clone is medium-sized in the sample. The chain couples TRBV20-1 to TRBJ2-1; D is possibly TRBD1 (5 bases). The CDR3 consists of 14 residues. V was pared by 0 bases and J by 4 bases, with 10 bases between. Germline CDR1 and CDR2: DFQATT and SNEGSKA (reference sequence). CDR3 loop: CSARDKTAYNEQFF. The DNA of the CDR3 is TGCAGTGCTAGAGACAAGACAGCGTACAATGAGCAGTTCTTC.

This clone showed up just a few times. The chain has TRBV6-1 and TRBJ1-1; no firm D call. In germline, CDR1 is MNHNS, CDR2 SASEGT. V was clipped by 8 bases and J by 3 bases, with 10 bases between them. CDR3 length: 12 residues. This CDR3 is CASSIADTEAFF. The CDR3 DNA sequence: TGTGCCAGCTCCATTGCGGACACTGAAGCTTTCTTT.

The chain couples TRBV20-1 to TRBJ2-7, with 7 bases fitting TRBD1. Germline trimming cut 4 bases from V and 1 base from J; bases unmatched to any gene: 10. Germline V gene data show CDR1 as DFQATT and CDR2 as SNEGSKA (reference sequence). The CDR3 runs 15 residues. This chain's CDR3 is CSATKSGTVSYEQYF. DNA of the CDR3: TGCAGTGCTACGAAATCCGGGACAGTATCCTACGAGCAGTACTTC.

The chain recombines TRBV6-1 with TRBJ1-2, with 8 nucleotides matching TRBD1. The CDR3 totals 11 residues. Germline lookup yields CDR1 MNHNS and CDR2 SASEGT. With V trimmed by 9 bases and J by 8 bases, 5 bases remained unmatched. CDR3 sequence: CASTGGGGYTF. The CDR3 DNA reads as TGTGCCAGTACAGGGGGGGGAGGCTACACCTTC.

By proportion, this clone is medium-sized (0.01 to 0.1%). V gene TRBV20-1 combines with J gene TRBJ2-7; 8 bases fit TRBD2. Germline V gene data show CDR1 as DFQATT and CDR2 as SNEGSKA (reference sequence). J lost 5 bases, V lost 4 bases, and 16 bases had no gene match. CDR3 length equals 16 residues. The CDR3 loop reads CSAMVSGGEELNEQYF. The CDR3 DNA reads as TGCAGTGCTATGGTTTCGGGAGGGGAAGAGCTAAACGAGCAGTACTTC.

This chain links TRBV5-1 with TRBJ1-1; 10 bases are shared with TRBD1. The V segment lost 0 bases and the J segment 5 bases; nucleotides outside the gene matches: 7. This CDR3 is built from 16 residues. CDR1 and CDR2 (germline): SGHRS, YFSETQ. The CDR3 DNA sequence: TGCGCCAGCAGCTTGGCGGTTAGGGACAGGGGAACTGAAGCTTTCTTT. This encodes CASSLAVRDRGTEAFF.

This chain connects TRBV6-1 to TRBJ2-3; TRBD2 matches at 7 bases. The CDR3 length is 14 residues. Losses at the gene ends were 0 bases for V and 3 bases for J; bases not matched to a gene: 0. From germline, CDR1 is MNHNS and CDR2 SASEGT. The CDR3 DNA reads as TGTGCCAGCAGTGAAGCTAGCGGGACAGATACGCAGTATTTT. This translates into CASSEASGTDTQYF.